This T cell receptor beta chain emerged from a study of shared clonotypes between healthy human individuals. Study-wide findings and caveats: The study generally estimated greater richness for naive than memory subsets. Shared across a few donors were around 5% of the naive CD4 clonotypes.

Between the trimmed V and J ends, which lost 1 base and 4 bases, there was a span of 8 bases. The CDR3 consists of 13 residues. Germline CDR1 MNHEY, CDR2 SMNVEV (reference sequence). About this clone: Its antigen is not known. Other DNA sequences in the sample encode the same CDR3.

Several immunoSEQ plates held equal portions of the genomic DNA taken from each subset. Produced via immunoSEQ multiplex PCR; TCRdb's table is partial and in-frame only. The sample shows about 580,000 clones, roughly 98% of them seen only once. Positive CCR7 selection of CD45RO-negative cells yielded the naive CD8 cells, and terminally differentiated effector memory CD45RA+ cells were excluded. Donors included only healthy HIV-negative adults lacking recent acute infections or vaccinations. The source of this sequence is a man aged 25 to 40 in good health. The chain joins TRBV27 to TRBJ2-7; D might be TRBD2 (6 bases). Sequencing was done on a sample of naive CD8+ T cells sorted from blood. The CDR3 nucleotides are TGTGCCAGCAGTTTATTGGGAGGTTACGAGCAGTACTTC. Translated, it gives CASSLLGGYEQYF.